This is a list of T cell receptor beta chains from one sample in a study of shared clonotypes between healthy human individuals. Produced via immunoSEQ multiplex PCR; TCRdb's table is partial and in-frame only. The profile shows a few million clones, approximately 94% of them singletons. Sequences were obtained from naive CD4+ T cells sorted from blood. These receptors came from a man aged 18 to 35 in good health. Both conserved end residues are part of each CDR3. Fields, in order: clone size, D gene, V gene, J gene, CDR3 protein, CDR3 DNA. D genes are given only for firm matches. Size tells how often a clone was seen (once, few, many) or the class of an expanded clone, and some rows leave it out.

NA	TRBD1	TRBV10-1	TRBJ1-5	CASSDVPSRTGSNQPQHF	TGCGCCAGCAGTGACGTCCCTAGTAGGACAGGATCTAATCAGCCCCAGCATTTT
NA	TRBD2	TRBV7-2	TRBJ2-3	CASSPEQSGRASTDTQYF	TGTGCCAGCAGCCCCGAACAGAGCGGGAGGGCTAGCACAGATACGCAGTATTTT
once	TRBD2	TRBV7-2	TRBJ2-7	CASSLTSGGEQYF	TGTGCCAGCAGCTTAACTAGCGGTGGCGAGCAGTACTTC
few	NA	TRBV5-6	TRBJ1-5	CASSLDGGGWNQPQHF	TGTGCCAGCAGCTTGGATGGGGGAGGGTGGAATCAGCCCCAGCATTTT
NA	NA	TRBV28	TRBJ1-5	CASSFRGTQPQHF	TGTGCCAGCAGTTTCCGGGGTACGCAGCCCCAGCATTTT
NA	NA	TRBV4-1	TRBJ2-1	CASSRDQFGDSQRLNEQFF	TGCGCCAGCAGCCGGGACCAATTTGGAGACAGCCAAAGGCTCAATGAGCAGTTCTTC
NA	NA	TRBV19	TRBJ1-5	CASRVKEAHNQPQHF	TGTGCCAGTAGGGTAAAGGAAGCACACAATCAGCCCCAGCATTTT
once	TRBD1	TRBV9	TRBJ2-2	CASSGREGAGSGELFF	TGTGCCAGCAGCGGACGAGAGGGGGCAGGAAGCGGGGAGCTGTTTTTT
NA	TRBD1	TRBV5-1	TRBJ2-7	CASSLRDRGPYEQYF	TGCGCCAGCAGCCTCCGGGACAGGGGCCCCTACGAGCAGTACTTC
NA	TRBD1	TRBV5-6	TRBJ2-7	CASSPYRDRVYEQYF	TGTGCCAGCAGTCCATACCGGGACAGGGTCTACGAGCAGTACTTC
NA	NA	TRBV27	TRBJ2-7	CASRADRSPYEQYF	TGTGCCAGCAGGGCCGACAGAAGCCCCTACGAGCAGTACTTC
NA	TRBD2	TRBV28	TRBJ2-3	CASSLPTSGQADTQYF	TGTGCCAGCAGTTTACCAACTAGCGGGCAGGCAGATACGCAGTATTTT
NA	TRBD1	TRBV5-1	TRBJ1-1	CASSLDRGTEAFF	TGCGCCAGCAGCCTGGACAGGGGAACTGAAGCTTTCTTT
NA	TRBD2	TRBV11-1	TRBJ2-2	CASSRGLPNTGELFF	TGTGCCAGCTCCCGGGGACTACCCAACACCGGGGAGCTGTTTTTT
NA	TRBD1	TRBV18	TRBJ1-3	CASKSGTEGNTIYF	TGTGCCAGTAAATCCGGGACAGAAGGAAACACCATATATTTT
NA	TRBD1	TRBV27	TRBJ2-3	CASSSVNRGPKSTDTQYF	TGTGCCAGCAGTTCGGTCAACAGGGGGCCAAAGAGCACAGATACGCAGTATTTT
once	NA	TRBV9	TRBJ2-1	CASSVDGKSDEQFF	TGTGCCAGCAGCGTAGATGGGAAGTCGGATGAGCAGTTCTTC
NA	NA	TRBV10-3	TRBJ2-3	CAISGLLVQGSTDTQYF	TGTGCCATCAGTGGATTACTAGTCCAGGGGAGCACAGATACGCAGTATTTT